Shown below are 19 T cell receptor beta chains from a single sample sequenced in a study of T cell responses to AZD1222 COVID-19 vaccine (dated by TCRdb to the early 2020s). Receptor libraries were prepared by the immunoSEQ multiplex PCR assay. The source is immuneACCESS, and TCRdb retained only in-frame sequences with V and J called. Part of the clones is not carried over; for the studies checked, unresolved V genes explain less than half of this, and the remainder is unexplained. In all, the sample holds about 140,000 clones, and roughly nine tenths of those were seen once. Jointly, the top ten make up 1.5% to 2% of the sample. The time point label, read with the paper, signifies: baseline before first vaccination. Here the sequenced sample was peripheral blood, taken on day 0 of AZD1222 vaccination. These receptors came from an adult in good health.

The gene calls are TRBV19 and TRBJ1-1; TRBD1 might be the D (6 bases). V was shortened by 1 base and J by 3 bases, with 12 bases between the two germline ends. CDR3 size: 15 residues. Germline CDR1 reads LNHDA; CDR2 reads SQIVND (reference sequence). CDR3 sequence reads: CASSIGGTRHTEAFF. The DNA of the CDR3 is TGTGCCAGTAGTATAGGTGGGACACGACACACTGAAGCTTTCTTT.

The V call is TRBV28, the J call TRBJ1-2, with 7 bases identical to TRBD1. Germline-derived CDR1 and CDR2 are MDHEN and SYDVKM. CDR3 length: 15 residues. The ends lost 3 bases at V and 6 bases at J; junction bases unmatched: 10. The CDR3 spells CASSFLDREVNGYTF. CDR3 bases: TGTGCCAGCAGTTTCTTAGACAGGGAGGTTAATGGCTACACCTTC.

A note on this clone: The junction departs from germline at one end; a sequencing error may be responsible. CDR3 amino acids: CASSLAVIFF. The CDR3 DNA reads TGTGCCAGTAGTTTGGCGGTCATCTTCTTC. The chain is built from TRBV19 and TRBJ2-7; D call uncertain. The CDR3 consists of 10 residues. CDR1 and CDR2 (germline): LNHDA, SQIVND (reference sequence).

This chain connects TRBV3-1 (or the pseudogene TRBV3-2) to TRBJ1-2, with D unresolved. CDR1 LGHDT and CDR2 YNNKEL come from the germline V gene (reference sequence). Trimming removed 3 bases at V and 3 bases at J, with 11 bases between. This CDR3 is 14 amino acids long. The DNA of the CDR3 is TGTGCCAGCAGCCATCGGCAGAGGCACTATGGCTACACCTTC. This encodes CASSHRQRHYGYTF.

The rearrangement links TRBV12-3 or TRBV12-4 to TRBJ1-6; D ambiguous. There are 13 residues in the CDR3. V lost 6 bases and J lost 7, with 10 bases in between. CDR3 protein: CASSRTPNSPLHF. The DNA of the CDR3 is TGTGCCAGCAGCCGGACCCCCAATTCACCCCTCCACTTT.

This clone was observed a handful of times. The V gene is TRBV30, the J gene TRBJ1-3; 7 positions match TRBD1. The CDR3 loop spans 14 amino acids. V gave up 5 bases and J gave up 2 bases; unmatched junction bases: 6. Germline V gene data show CDR1 as GTSNPN and CDR2 as SVGIG (reference sequence). The CDR3 loop is CAWEKTGAGNTIYF. The CDR3 coding sequence is TGTGCCTGGGAGAAAACAGGGGCTGGAAACACCATATATTTT.

V and J are TRBV11-2 and TRBJ2-7; 11 nucleotides agree with TRBD2. CDR1 is SGHAT and CDR2 is FQNNGV in the germline V gene. The trim removed 3 bases at V and 5 bases at J, leaving 12 bases unmatched. CDR3 size: 17 residues. This chain's CDR3 is CASSLGRRLAGFDEQYF. In nucleotides, the CDR3 is TGTGCCAGCAGCTTGGGGAGGCGACTAGCGGGATTCGACGAGCAGTACTTC.

The chain recombines TRBV19 with TRBJ2-2, with D perhaps being TRBD1 or TRBD2 (6 bases each). The CDR3 length is 14 residues. Germline CDR1 is LNHDA and CDR2 is SQIVND (reference sequence). Deletions cut 8 bases from V and 6 bases from J, with 16 bases between. The CDR3 DNA reads as TGTGCCAGTGAAGTCGGGGGCGGGGCCGGGGAGCTGTTTTTT. It specifies CASEVGGGAGELFF.

The rearrangement links TRBV10-3 to TRBJ1-1; D gene unclear. V was trimmed by 7 bases and J by 6 bases, leaving 6 bases between them. CDR1 and CDR2 from the germline V gene are ENHRY and SYGVKD. This CDR3 spans 10 amino acids. The CDR3 bases are TGTGCCATCAATCTGGCTGAAGCTTTCTTT. Protein: CAINLAEAFF.

V and J are TRBV3-1 (or the pseudogene TRBV3-2) and TRBJ1-1; D possibly corresponds to TRBD1 (5 bases). This CDR3 is 15 amino acids long. The V end was cut by 3 bases, the J end by 3 bases, with 14 bases between. Germline V CDR1 and CDR2: LGHDT, YNNKEL (reference sequence). In DNA, the CDR3 is TGTGCCAGCAGCCAGGGGCTGGGGCTATACACTGAAGCTTTCTTT. Translating gives CASSQGLGLYTEAFF.

The table lists this clone with a few counts. V usage is TRBV6-1 and J usage is TRBJ1-5, with 9 bases identical to TRBD1. From germline, CDR1 is MNHNS and CDR2 SASEGT. This CDR3 has 17 amino acids. J lost 2 bases, V lost 2 bases, and 7 bases had no gene match. The CDR3 region is CASSEFWTGVGNQPQHF. As DNA, the CDR3 is TGTGCCAGCAGTGAATTTTGGACAGGGGTTGGCAATCAGCCCCAGCATTTT.

This sequence joins TRBV27 and TRBJ1-1; D may be TRBD1 (5 bases). Germline CDR1 is MNHEY and CDR2 is SMNVEV (reference sequence). The CDR3 is made up of 13 amino acids. Trimming pared 6 bases from V and 2 bases from J, leaving 10 bases between. CDR3 DNA: TGTGCCAGCAGCTGGGGCAGAAACACTGAAGCTTTCTTT. Encoded protein: CASSWGRNTEAFF.

On this clone: This same CDR3 is encoded by further DNA sequences in the sample. The V and J genes are TRBV3-1 (or the pseudogene TRBV3-2) and TRBJ1-2; D not resolved. V lost 1 base to trimming and J lost 0 bases, with 9 bases between them. Germline V gene lookup returns CDR1 LGHDT and CDR2 YNNKEL (reference sequence). There are 15 residues in the CDR3. This CDR3 is CASSQGQLANYGYTF. As DNA, the CDR3 is TGTGCCAGCAGCCAAGGGCAGCTAGCTAACTATGGCTACACCTTC.

This clone was detected a few times. The chain couples TRBV12-3 or TRBV12-4 to TRBJ1-1; no reliable D call. Trimming left V 6 bases short and J 8 bases short, with 16 bases between. This CDR3 is 13 amino acids long. The CDR3 nucleotides are TGTGCCAGCAGAATCCCCCATGGGGTAGAAGCTTTCTTT. This translates into CASRIPHGVEAFF.

CDR3 DNA sequence: TGTGCCAGCAGCTCCCTGACAGGGTCGAACACTGAAGCTTTCTTT. Protein: CASSSLTGSNTEAFF. This sequence joins TRBV7-9 and TRBJ1-1, with 7 bases identical to TRBD1. J was trimmed by 1 base and V by 4 bases; bases with no gene match: 6. Per the germline V gene, CDR1 is SEHNR and CDR2 is FQNEAQ (reference sequence). The length of the CDR3 is 15 residues.

The rearrangement links TRBV7-2 to TRBJ2-2; D unclear. Deletions cut 3 bases from V and 0 bases from J, with 2 bases between. CDR3 length equals 13 residues. Germline values: CDR1 SGHTA, CDR2 FQGNSA. CDR3 in amino acids: CASSLTNTGELFF. The CDR3 region has the DNA TGTGCCAGCAGCTTGACGAACACCGGGGAGCTGTTTTTT.

The chain links TRBV13 to TRBJ2-1; tentatively, D is TRBD2 (6 bases). This CDR3 has 16 amino acids. The V gene's germline CDR1 is PRHDT and CDR2 FYEKMQ (reference sequence). V lost 5 bases, J lost 2 bases, and 16 bases lay in between. The CDR3 sequence: CASSPWTRLAYNEQFF. For the CDR3, the DNA is TGTGCCAGCAGCCCTTGGACGAGACTAGCCTACAATGAGCAGTTCTTC. Drawing the rest from reference TRBV13 and TRBJ2-1, the complete variable domain is AAGVIQSPRHLIKEKRETATLKCYPIPRHDTVYWYQQGPGQDPQFLISFYEKMQSDKGSIPDRFSAQQFSDYHSELNMSSLELGDSALYFCASSPWTRLAYNEQFFGPGTRLTVL.

The rearrangement uses TRBV13 and TRBJ2-2; D gene uncertain. V lost 0 bases and J 6 bases, leaving 8 bases between the germline ends. CDR3 length: 14 amino acids. The germline V gene encodes CDR1 PRHDT and CDR2 FYEKMQ (reference sequence). For the CDR3, the DNA is TGTGCCAGCAGCTTAGGGTACGGGCCCGGGGAGCTGTTTTTT. Encoded protein: CASSLGYGPGELFF. Complete variable domain (other parts from reference TRBV13 and TRBJ2-2): AAGVIQSPRHLIKEKRETATLKCYPIPRHDTVYWYQQGPGQDPQFLISFYEKMQSDKGSIPDRFSAQQFSDYHSELNMSSLELGDSALYFCASSLGYGPGELFFGEGSRLTVL.

V usage is TRBV10-3 and J usage is TRBJ1-3; 11 bases are a match to TRBD1. This CDR3 has 16 residues. In germline, CDR1 is ENHRY, CDR2 SYGVKD. V lost 6 bases to trimming and J lost 0 bases; unmatched junction nucleotides: 4. Written as DNA, the CDR3 is TGTGCCATCAGCGGGACAGGGGGTTTCTCTGGAAACACCATATATTTT. Protein: CAISGTGGFSGNTIYF.